The 20 T cell receptor beta chains reported below all come from one sample, sequenced in a study of blood T cell repertoires in COVID-19. Sequencing used immunoSEQ multiplex PCR; TCRdb keeps in-frame clones, though not all of them. The sample has around 160,000 clones; over 70% are singletons. Sequences were obtained from peripheral blood. These receptors all stem from a man aged 80 or over with acute or convalescent COVID-19.

The J gene is TRBJ2-3, the V gene TRBV6-4; tentative D call: TRBD1 (5 bases). Trimming removed 3 bases at V and 2 bases at J, with 9 bases between. This CDR3 comprises 14 residues. Germline assignment: CDR1 MRHNA and CDR2 SNTAGT. The CDR3 DNA sequence: TGTGCCAGCAGTGAAGGGGTCAACACAGATACGCAGTATTTT. This encodes CASSEGVNTDTQYF.

In its sample, this clone was seen once. The chain couples TRBV6-5 to TRBJ1-1; 7 bases are shared with TRBD1. The CDR3 has 14 amino acids. The germline gives CDR1 MNHEY, CDR2 SVGAGI. The V segment lost 6 bases and the J segment 1 base; nucleotides outside the gene matches: 5. The CDR3 loop reads CASRAGTANTEAFF. The DNA for the CDR3 is TGTGCCAGCAGGGCAGGGACAGCGAACACTGAAGCTTTCTTT.

This clone was observed a single time. The chain uses TRBV30 and TRBJ1-6; TRBD1 aligns across 8 bases. J was trimmed by 3 bases and V by 4 bases; bases with no gene match: 5. Germline lookup yields CDR1 GTSNPN and CDR2 SVGIG (reference sequence). There are 15 residues in the CDR3. The CDR3 loop reads CAWTRQGLYNSPLHF. The DNA of the CDR3 is TGTGCCTGGACTAGACAGGGGCTCTATAATTCACCCCTCCACTTT.

This clone was observed a handful of times. This sequence joins TRBV21-1 and TRBJ1-1. TRBV21-1 corresponds to a pseudogene. The CDR3 runs to 14 residues. CDR3 amino acids: CAATGLEGNTEAFF. The CDR3 bases are TGTGCCGCTACGGGCCTCGAGGGGAACACTGAAGCTTTCTTT.

This clone turned up a few times. As DNA, the CDR3 is TGTGCCAGCTCACCACCCACGGTTGCCTACGAGCAGTACTTC. Translation: CASSPPTVAYEQYF. The V call is TRBV18, the J call TRBJ2-7; D gene ambiguous. Germline V lookup: CDR1 KGHSH, CDR2 LQKENI. This CDR3 has 14 residues. With 0 bases removed from V and 2 bases from J, the gap between germline ends came to 8 bases. The whole variable domain, filled in from reference TRBV18 and TRBJ2-7, reads NAGVMQNPRHLVRRRGQEARLRCSPMKGHSHVYWYRQLPEEGLKFMVYLQKENIIDESGMPKERFSAEFPKEGPSILRIQQVVRGDSAAYFCASSPPTVAYEQYFGPGTRLTVT.

This CDR3 reads CASSLLRGVRETQYF. CDR3 DNA: TGTGCCAGCAGCTTATTACGCGGGGTGAGGGAGACCCAGTACTTC. The J gene is TRBJ2-5, the V gene TRBV7-2; weak D call: TRBD2 (6 bases). The CDR3 length is 15 residues. Per germline, CDR1 SGHTA and CDR2 FQGNSA. Trimming took off 2 bases at V and 5 bases at J, with 15 bases between the two ends.

The CDR3 nucleotides are TGTGCCAGCAGCTTAACGACTGGAAGGTACACTGAAGCTTTCTTT. It codes for CASSLTTGRYTEAFF. The genes are TRBV7-9 and TRBJ1-1, with D unresolved. CDR3 length: 15 residues. Germline values: CDR1 SEHNR, CDR2 FQNEAQ (reference sequence). Trimming stripped 2 bases from V and 3 bases from J, with 13 bases between.

The V gene is TRBV19, the J gene TRBJ2-1; possibly TRBD2 for D (6 bases). The CDR3 has 16 residues. Between the trimmed V and J ends, which lost 3 bases and 3 bases, there was a span of 15 bases. The germline V gene has CDR1 LNHDA and CDR2 SQIVND (reference sequence). In nucleotides, the CDR3 is TGTGCCAGTAGTATGATGGCGGGATCGTACTACAATGAGCAGTTCTTC. Protein sequence: CASSMMAGSYYNEQFF.

The chain carries TRBV5-1 and TRBJ2-5; TRBD2 matches 8 bases. CDR3 length: 15 residues. Germline V CDR1 and CDR2: SGHRS, YFSETQ. V lost 1 base to trimming and J lost 1 base; unmatched junction nucleotides: 3. The CDR3 loop reads CASSLSGSFQETQYF. The CDR3 region has the DNA TGCGCCAGCAGCTTGAGCGGGAGCTTCCAAGAGACCCAGTACTTC.

The chain joins TRBV19 to TRBJ1-4; unclear D gene. Germline V lookup: CDR1 LNHDA, CDR2 SQIVND (reference sequence). V shed 7 bases and J shed 5 bases, with 14 bases lying between them. This CDR3 is built from 14 residues. CDR3 sequence (DNA): TGTGCCAGTACCGCGGGAAGGGTCAATGAAAAACTGTTTTTT. As protein: CASTAGRVNEKLFF.

The sample holds a few counts of this clone. The CDR3 region is CASSLVRSVAGGYNEQFF. The CDR3 DNA reads TGTGCCAGCAGCTTGGTGCGCTCGGTAGCGGGGGGATACAATGAGCAGTTCTTC. The V call is TRBV5-5, the J call TRBJ2-1; 10 bases fit TRBD2. CDR1 and CDR2 from the germline V gene are SGHKS and YYEKEE (reference sequence). V trimming: 0 bases; J trimming: 4 bases; junction bases outside the gene matches: 10. CDR3 length: 18 amino acids.

The rearrangement joins TRBV28 to TRBJ2-1, with 8 bases identical to TRBD2. CDR3 length: 16 residues. CDR1 is MDHEN, CDR2 SYDVKM, per germline. The J segment lost 0 bases and the V segment lost 4 bases, leaving 5 bases of the junction unmatched. Written as DNA, the CDR3 is TGTGCCAGCAGTTACACGAGCGGGAGCTCCTACAATGAGCAGTTCTTC. Its protein is CASSYTSGSSYNEQFF.

The chain has TRBV9 and TRBJ2-7; 9 nucleotides line up with TRBD1. The CDR3 contains 14 residues. The germline CDR1 and CDR2 sequences are SGDLS and YYNGEE. With V trimmed by 4 bases and J by 2 bases, 4 bases remained unmatched. For the CDR3, the DNA is TGTGCCAGCAGCCCGGGACAGGGCCCCTACGAGCAGTACTTC. Amino acids: CASSPGQGPYEQYF.

The chain is built from TRBV27 and TRBJ2-7; the match to TRBD1 covers 8 bases. With 4 bases clipped from V and 2 bases from J, the junction kept 7 bases outside the gene matches. The CDR3 totals 15 residues. Looked up from germline, CDR1 is MNHEY and CDR2 is SMNVEV (reference sequence). CDR3 DNA sequence: TGTGCCAGCAGTTCGGCGACAGGGGCCCCCTACGAGCAGTACTTC. Its translation is CASSSATGAPYEQYF.

This sequence joins TRBV7-9 and TRBJ2-7; 11 nucleotides agree with TRBD2. The CDR3 covers 14 residues. Per germline, CDR1 SEHNR and CDR2 FQNEAQ (reference sequence). The ends lost 5 bases at V and 3 bases at J; junction bases unmatched: 3. This chain's CDR3 is CASSPGLADYEQYF. The CDR3 DNA sequence: TGTGCCAGCAGCCCGGGACTAGCGGACTACGAGCAGTACTTC.

The rearrangement uses TRBV11-2 and TRBJ2-7; D gene unclear. The CDR3 totals 12 residues. V gave up 3 bases and J gave up 4 bases, with 7 bases separating them. Germline V CDR1 and CDR2: SGHAT, FQNNGV. The chain's CDR3 is CASSFSLYEQYF. The CDR3 DNA is TGTGCCAGCAGCTTTTCCCTGTACGAGCAGTACTTC.

This chain joins TRBV29-1 and TRBJ1-1, with 7 positions matching TRBD1. The germline V gene encodes CDR1 SQVTM and CDR2 ANQGSEA. CDR3 size: 13 residues. V was pared by 8 bases and J by 3 bases, with 9 bases of the junction left unmatched. DNA of the CDR3: TGCAGCACCCGACAGGGTTGGGACACTGAAGCTTTCTTT. It encodes CSTRQGWDTEAFF. The full variable domain, rest sourced from reference TRBV29-1 and TRBJ1-1, is SAVISQKPSRDICQRGTSLTIQCQVDSQVTMMFWYRQQPGQSLTLIATANQGSEATYESGFVIDKFPISRPNLTFSTLTVSNMSPEDSSIYLCSTRQGWDTEAFFGQGTRLTVV.

This chain links TRBV18 with TRBJ2-1; 10 bases fit TRBD2. Germline CDR1 KGHSH, CDR2 LQKENI. V lost 6 bases and J lost 9; bases outside the gene matches: 20. The CDR3 is 18 residues long. The CDR3 bases are TGTGCCAGCTCGCGTTTGCTCTCGGGGCTAGCGGGAGTTGTTGAGCAGTTCTTC. It codes for CASSRLLSGLAGVVEQFF. The entire variable domain, with the rest obtained from reference TRBV18 and TRBJ2-1, is as follows: NAGVMQNPRHLVRRRGQEARLRCSPMKGHSHVYWYRQLPEEGLKFMVYLQKENIIDESGMPKERFSAEFPKEGPSILRIQQVVRGDSAAYFCASSRLLSGLAGVVEQFFGPGTRLTVL.

The chain employs TRBV5-1 and TRBJ2-7; perhaps TRBD1 as D (5 bases). Germline V gene data show CDR1 as SGHRS and CDR2 as YFSETQ. Trimming shortened V by 6 bases and J by 0 bases, and 16 bases separated the two germline ends. The CDR3 runs to 15 residues. The CDR3 nucleotides are TGCGCCAGCAACCAGGGTTCAACCGGCTCCTACGAGCAGTACTTC. Its translation is CASNQGSTGSYEQYF.

This clone was seen only a few times. The chain recombines TRBV19 with TRBJ2-7; D may be TRBD1 (6 bases). The V gene's germline CDR1 is LNHDA and CDR2 SQIVND (reference sequence). V lost 4 bases to trimming and J lost 2 bases, with 12 bases between them. The CDR3 extends over 14 amino acids. The CDR3 nucleotides are TGTGCCAGTAGTACCCCCGGACAGACCTACGAGCAGTACTTC. Amino acid sequence: CASSTPGQTYEQYF.